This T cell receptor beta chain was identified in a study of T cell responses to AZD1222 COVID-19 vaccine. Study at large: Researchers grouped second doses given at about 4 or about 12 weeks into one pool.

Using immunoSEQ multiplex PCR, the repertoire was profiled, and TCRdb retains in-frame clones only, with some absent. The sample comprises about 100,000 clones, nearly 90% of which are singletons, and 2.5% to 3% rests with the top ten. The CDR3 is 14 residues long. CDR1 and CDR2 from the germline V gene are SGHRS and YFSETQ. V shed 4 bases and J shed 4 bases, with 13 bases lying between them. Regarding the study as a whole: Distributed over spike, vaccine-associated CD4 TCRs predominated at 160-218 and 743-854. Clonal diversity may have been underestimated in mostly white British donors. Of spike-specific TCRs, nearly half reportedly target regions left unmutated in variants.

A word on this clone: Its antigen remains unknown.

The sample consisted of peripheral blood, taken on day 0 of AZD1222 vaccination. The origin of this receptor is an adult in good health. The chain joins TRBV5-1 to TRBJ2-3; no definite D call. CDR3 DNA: TGCGCCAGCAGCCGTCCAGAATCCCCAGATACGCAGTATTTT. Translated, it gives CASSRPESPDTQYF.